This TCR beta chain was sequenced during a study of CD8 T cells in Susac syndrome (dated by TCRdb to about 2019). In terms of the full investigation: The study used repertoire sequencing to test whether antigen drove CD8+ T cell activation and differentiation in Susac syndrome.

A remark on this clonotype: The specificity of this receptor is unknown. No quality values exist for individual bases; no much larger clone is one base distant.

Points the paper makes about the study in general: The TCR sequencing and HLA analysis was acknowledged to have included a relatively small number of individuals.

RNA was extracted with the RNeasy kit and roughly 0.5 to 1 ug was reverse transcribed using random hexamers. TCR beta CDR3 regions were amplified with the immunoSEQ multiplex PCR assay covering 54 Vbeta and 13 Jbeta segments. PCR amplification bias was corrected by using a synthetic template baseline for primer optimization and computational correction. The study's own analysis went as follows. Reads were annotated to V, D and J genes according to IMGT and were analyzed with immunoSEQ Analyzer, with only productive sequences retained. Clonality was computed as one minus Shannon entropy normalized by log2 of the number of productive unique sequences. Public and private clones were assessed among the 100 most prevalent clones of each patient and control. A clone was defined as Susac-specific if it was absent from the healthy and MS cohorts, from some 980 published viral clones and from other ImmuneACCESS disease sequences. TCRdb cleaned the public reads at Q25 with fastp, built clones with MiXCR and kept in-frame beta chains. A single entry per CDR3 protein holds the most common genes and DNA from its merged rows. The V and J calls were not made by the authors but by TCRdb's processing. The sample includes about 210,000 distinct CDR3 sequences, with 95% observed a single time. Roughly 0.1% of the sample comes from the top ten.

Peripheral blood CD8+ and CD4+ T cells from healthy donors, Susac syndrome patients and multiple sclerosis patients were profiled by high-throughput TCR beta sequencing. Treatment-naive patients with stable or active relapsing-remitting disease fulfilling revised McDonald criteria were used as multiple sclerosis controls. Bulk CD8+ and CD4+ T cells were purified by magnetic negative isolation, whereas CD8+ TEMRA cells were enriched by FACS. Blood was collected in EDTA tubes and processed within 24 hours, with PBMCs isolated through density gradient centrifugation. PBMCs intended for TCR sequencing were frozen in liquid nitrogen and were later thawed in a 37 degrees C water bath. A purity of at least 90% was achieved for sorted or isolated CD4+, CD8+ and CD8+ TEMRA cells. As encoded in the germline V gene, CDR1 is MNHEY while CDR2 is SVGAGI. Reading from cysteine to phenylalanine, the CDR3 counts 13 amino acids. Just CDR3 DNA is preserved here, 39 bases in frame from base 1. V is cut by 5 bases and J by 1 base, and the space between the germline ends is 6 bases.

The sequenced material came from CD4+ T cells from PBMCs. The TCR comes from a human donor with multiple sclerosis. This chain is built from TRBV6-5 and TRBJ1-5; too little of a D gene remains to name it. The CDR3 is CASSGGSNQPQHF. The DNA sequence is TGTGCCAGCAGTGGAGGGAGCAATCAGCCCCAGCATTTT.